This T cell receptor beta chain came from a study of blood T cell repertoires in COVID-19. This clone appeared once. The data were produced by immunoSEQ multiplex PCR, yet TCRdb's version contains in-frame clones alone and is incomplete. The table has fewer than 300,000 clones, around 90% seen once. The CDR3 contains 14 residues. The trim removed 4 bases at V and 4 bases at J, leaving 5 bases unmatched. CDR1 is SGHRS, CDR2 YFSETQ, per germline. The rearrangement joins TRBV5-1 to TRBJ2-1, with TRBD1 matching 7 bases. The receptor's source is a woman aged 45 to 65 with COVID-19, enrolled during active disease. Sequenced sample: peripheral blood. CDR3 amino acids: CASSPGTVYNEQFF. CDR3 bases: TGCGCCAGCAGCCCCGGGACAGTTTACAATGAGCAGTTCTTC.